This T cell receptor (beta chain) was documented in a study of T cells after yellow fever vaccination. This clonotype turned up a few times. TCRdb called the 5' RACE reads again in MiXCR, with one record for every CDR3 protein. Found here are roughly 120,000 distinct CDR3 sequences, 7.2% of them singletons; the top ten hold roughly 2.8%. The TCR sequence derives from a man aged 18 to 35 who received the YFV17D yellow fever vaccine. Sequencing used CD4+ T cells sorted from PBMCs, obtained roughly 45 days after the first yellow fever vaccination.

CDR3 DNA sequence: TGTGCCAGCAGCCCACCGGGGGGGGGCACAGATACGCAGTATTTT. This encodes CASSPPGGGTDTQYF. This chain connects TRBV5-4 to TRBJ2-3; 8 positions agree with TRBD2. The CDR3 runs to 15 residues. Germline lookup yields CDR1 SGHNT and CDR2 YYREEE (reference sequence). Unmatched junction bases numbered 5, after V lost 4 bases and J lost 1 base.